Presented here are 13 T cell receptor beta chains from one specimen sequenced in a study of molecular identifiers for immune sequencing clone quantification. From the PCR reads, TCRdb called clonotypes with MiXCR, one entry per CDR3 protein. Among 400,000 to 600,000 distinct CDR3 sequences listed, approximately 25% were seen once. What was sequenced was naive CD8+ T cells from blood, with Jurkat cell RNA spiked in. Noted subset: FACS-sorted CD8+CD4-CCR7+CD45RA+ naive T cells. All receptors come from a human donor in good health. Some libraries in this study had Jurkat cell RNA spiked in.

This clonotype was found many times. The J gene is TRBJ2-7, the V gene TRBV28; the D call may be TRBD1 or TRBD2 (5 bases each). The CDR3 runs to 15 residues. The germline V gene has CDR1 MDHEN and CDR2 SYDVKM. V lost 3 bases, J lost 2 bases, and 14 bases lay in between. CDR3 nucleotides: TGTGCCAGCAGTTTCCTACGGGACCTACCCTACGAGCAGTACTTC. Protein: CASSFLRDLPYEQYF.

This clonotype was counted only a few times. V usage is TRBV21-1 and J usage is TRBJ1-5. TRBV21-1 is reported as a pseudogene. This CDR3 is 14 amino acids long. CDR3 residues: CASSKSTTGDLWHF. The DNA for the CDR3 is TGTGCCAGCAGCAAATCAACAACTGGGGATCTTTGGCATTTT.

Comment on this clonotype: A much more abundant neighbour one base away suggests this may be a read error. The missing conserved phenylalanine or tryptophan at the end of this CDR3 makes a read error likely. The chain joins TRBV6-5 to TRBJ1-4; a weak D match, TRBD1 (6 bases). Germline CDR1 and CDR2: MNHEY and SVGAGI. V was clipped by 3 bases and J by 4 bases, with 9 bases between them. This CDR3 contains 14 residues. In DNA form, the CDR3 reads TGTGCCAGCAGTTATATGGACAGTAATGAAAAACTGTTTTTA. This codes for CASSYMDSNEKLFL.

This clonotype was counted a few times. The V call is TRBV7-3, the J call TRBJ1-1, with 8 nucleotides matching TRBD1. This CDR3 is 18 amino acids long. Losses at the gene ends were 0 bases for V and 0 bases for J; bases not matched to a gene: 9. Germline-derived CDR1 and CDR2 are SGHTA and FQGTGA. CDR3 residues: CASSLTGVGTGLNTEAFF. CDR3 nucleotides: TGTGCCAGCAGCTTAACTGGGGTCGGGACAGGTTTGAACACTGAAGCTTTCTTT.

This clonotype was observed a single time. The chain links TRBV23-1 to TRBJ2-5; 10 bases are shared with TRBD2. TRBV23-1 is an open reading frame whose function is uncertain. Trimming cost V 2 bases and J 3 bases; bases outside gene matches: 15. This CDR3 contains 19 residues. CDR3 region: CASSQPLAGALLKEETQYF. The CDR3 DNA follows: TGCGCCAGCAGTCAACCGCTAGCGGGGGCCCTCCTGAAAGAAGAGACCCAGTACTTC.

This clonotype turned up a few times. The CDR3 spells CASIRGRDRSYEQYF. Written as DNA, the CDR3 is TGTGCCAGCATCCGGGGACGGGACCGTTCCTACGAGCAGTACTTC. This chain connects TRBV6-2 or TRBV6-3 to TRBJ2-7, with D perhaps matching TRBD1 or TRBD2 (5 bases each). CDR3 length: 15 residues. The germline V and J ends were trimmed by 7 bases and 1 base, with 17 bases remaining between them. The germline gives CDR1 MNHEY, CDR2 SVGEGT.

This chain joins TRBV19 and TRBJ2-5, with 10 bases fitting TRBD1. The CDR3 length is 18 residues. The trim removed 5 bases at V and 4 bases at J, leaving 16 bases unmatched. From germline, CDR1 is LNHDA and CDR2 SQIVND (reference sequence). The CDR3 here is CASSPPLRGQGLVETQYF. The CDR3 coding sequence is TGTGCCAGTAGTCCACCCCTTAGGGGACAGGGGTTGGTAGAGACCCAGTACTTC. The full variable domain, with the rest looked up from reference TRBV19 and TRBJ2-5, is DGGITQSPKYLFRKEGQNVTLSCEQNLNHDAMYWYRQDPGQGLRLIYYSQIVNDFQKGDIAEGYSVSREKKESFPLTVTSAQKNPTAFYLCASSPPLRGQGLVETQYFGPGTRLLVL.

Many counts were recorded for this clonotype. The chain is built from TRBV2 and TRBJ2-7; perhaps TRBD1 as D (5 bases). Trimming took off 4 bases at V and 0 bases at J, with 10 bases between the two ends. Germline lookup yields CDR1 SNHLY and CDR2 FYNNEI. The CDR3 is 14 amino acids. Written as DNA, the CDR3 is TGTGCCAGCAGTGCAGGAGACAGCTCCTACGAGCAGTACTTC. Its translation is CASSAGDSSYEQYF.

This clonotype was seen a few times. The V call is TRBV2, the J call TRBJ1-4; perhaps TRBD1 as D (6 bases). Trimming cost V 8 bases and J 3 bases, with 22 bases left between them. CDR1 is SNHLY and CDR2 is FYNNEI in the germline V gene. The CDR3 has 17 residues. CDR3 region: CASRPTPRRTANEKLFF. CDR3 DNA sequence: TGTGCCAGCCGACCAACCCCGAGGAGGACAGCTAATGAAAAACTGTTTTTT.

The table lists this clonotype with many counts. The J gene is TRBJ1-1, the V gene TRBV7-9; 8 bases align to TRBD1. Germline loops: CDR1 SEHNR, CDR2 FQNEAQ (reference sequence). V trimming: 5 bases; J trimming: 5 bases; junction bases outside the gene matches: 13. The CDR3 consists of 16 residues. The chain's CDR3 is CASSPRLTGVGTEAFF. CDR3 DNA: TGTGCCAGCAGCCCGCGGTTGACAGGGGTCGGGACTGAAGCTTTCTTT.

The V and J genes are TRBV4-3 and TRBJ2-3; 9 bases are shared with TRBD2. The trim removed 11 bases at V and 4 bases at J, leaving 25 bases unmatched. Germline V CDR1 and CDR2: LGHNA, YSLEER. CDR3 length: 19 amino acids. In nucleotides, the CDR3 is TGCGCCCGCCGCCAAGATCAGTGGAGGGTAGCGGGAGATCCAGATACGCAGTATTTT. Its protein product is CARRQDQWRVAGDPDTQYF.

This clonotype has a handful of counts. This chain links TRBV6-2 or TRBV6-3 with TRBJ1-5, with TRBD1 matching 9 bases. Germline loops: CDR1 MNHEY, CDR2 SVGEGT. The CDR3 consists of 16 residues. Unmatched junction bases numbered 5, after V lost 0 bases and J lost 5 bases. The CDR3 nucleotides read TGTGCCAGCAGTTACTCCCCGACAGGGGGGGATCAGCCCCAGCATTTT. The encoded protein is CASSYSPTGGDQPQHF.

Note on this clonotype: Since a much larger clone is just one base distant, this may be a read error. The conserved final phenylalanine or tryptophan is absent from the CDR3, which likely points to a read error. The V and J genes are TRBV6-6 and TRBJ2-7, with unresolved D. The CDR3 contains 18 residues. Trimming took 4 bases from V and 1 from J, leaving 23 bases between them. From germline, CDR1 is MNHNY and CDR2 SVGAGI (reference sequence). For the CDR3, the DNA is TGTGCCAGCAGTTTGTGGGGTAACGTTGTTTTGGGATCCTACGAGCAGTACTCC. Amino acids: CASSLWGNVVLGSYEQYS.